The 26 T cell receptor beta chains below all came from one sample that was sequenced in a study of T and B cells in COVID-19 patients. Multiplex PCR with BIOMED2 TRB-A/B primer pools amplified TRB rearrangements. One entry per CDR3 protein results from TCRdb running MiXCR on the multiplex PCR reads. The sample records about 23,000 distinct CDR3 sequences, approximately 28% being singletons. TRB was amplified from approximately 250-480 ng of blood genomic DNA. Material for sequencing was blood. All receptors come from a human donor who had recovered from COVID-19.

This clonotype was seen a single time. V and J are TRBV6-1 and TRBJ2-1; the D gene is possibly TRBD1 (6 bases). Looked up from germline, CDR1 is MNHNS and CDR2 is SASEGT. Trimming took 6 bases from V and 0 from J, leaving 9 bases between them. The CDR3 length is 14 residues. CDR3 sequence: CASRGTPSYNEQFF. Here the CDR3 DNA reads TGTGCCAGCAGAGGGACACCCTCCTACAATGAGCAGTTCTTC.

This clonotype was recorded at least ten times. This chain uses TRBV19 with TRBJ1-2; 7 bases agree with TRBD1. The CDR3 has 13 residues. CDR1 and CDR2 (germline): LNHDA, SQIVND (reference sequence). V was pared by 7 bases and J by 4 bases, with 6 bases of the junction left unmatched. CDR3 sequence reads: CASKRGQSYGYTF. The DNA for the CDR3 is TGTGCCAGTAAAAGGGGGCAGTCCTATGGCTACACCTTC.

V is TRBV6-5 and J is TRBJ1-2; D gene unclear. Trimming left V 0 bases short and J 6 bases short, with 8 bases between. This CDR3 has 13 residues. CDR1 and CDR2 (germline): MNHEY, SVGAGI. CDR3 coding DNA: TGTGCCAGCAGTTACTCGAATTGGGATGGCTACACCTTC. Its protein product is CASSYSNWDGYTF.

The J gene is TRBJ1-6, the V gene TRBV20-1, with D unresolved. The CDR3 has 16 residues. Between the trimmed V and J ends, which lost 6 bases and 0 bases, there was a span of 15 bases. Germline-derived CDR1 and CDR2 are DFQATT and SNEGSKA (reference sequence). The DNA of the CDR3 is TGCAGTGCCAAGCTAGGGCAGAGCTCCTATAATTCACCCCTCCACTTT. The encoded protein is CSAKLGQSSYNSPLHF.

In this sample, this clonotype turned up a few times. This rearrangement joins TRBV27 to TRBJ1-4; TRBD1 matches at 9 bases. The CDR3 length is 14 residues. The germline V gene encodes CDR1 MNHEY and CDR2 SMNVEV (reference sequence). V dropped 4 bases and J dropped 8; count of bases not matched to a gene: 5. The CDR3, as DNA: TGTGCCAGCAGTTCCGGGACAGGGACAGAAAAACTGTTTTTT. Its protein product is CASSSGTGTEKLFF.

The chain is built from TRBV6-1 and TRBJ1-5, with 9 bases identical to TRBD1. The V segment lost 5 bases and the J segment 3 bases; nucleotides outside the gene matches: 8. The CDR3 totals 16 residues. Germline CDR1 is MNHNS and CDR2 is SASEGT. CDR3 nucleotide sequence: TGTGCCAGCAGTTCCCCGGGACAGGGACCCAATCAGCCCCAGCATTTT. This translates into CASSSPGQGPNQPQHF.

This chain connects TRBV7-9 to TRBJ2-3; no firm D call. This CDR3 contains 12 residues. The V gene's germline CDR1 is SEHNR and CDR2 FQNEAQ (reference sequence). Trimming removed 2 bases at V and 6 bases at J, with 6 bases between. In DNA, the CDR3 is TGTGCCAGCAGCTTAAATCTTGATACGCAGTATTTT. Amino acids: CASSLNLDTQYF.

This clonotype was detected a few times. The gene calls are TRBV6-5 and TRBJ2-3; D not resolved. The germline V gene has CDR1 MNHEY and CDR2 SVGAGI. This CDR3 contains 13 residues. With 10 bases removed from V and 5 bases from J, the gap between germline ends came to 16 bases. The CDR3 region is CATARLLRDTQYF. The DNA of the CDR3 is TGTGCCACCGCGAGGCTATTAAGAGATACGCAGTATTTT.

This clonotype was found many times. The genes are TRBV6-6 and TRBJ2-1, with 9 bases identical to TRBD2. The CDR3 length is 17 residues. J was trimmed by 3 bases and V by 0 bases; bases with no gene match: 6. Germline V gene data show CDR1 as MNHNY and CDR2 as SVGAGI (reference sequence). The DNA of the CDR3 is TGTGCCAGCAGTTACTCCCCGACTAGCGGACTCTACAATGAGCAGTTCTTC. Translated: CASSYSPTSGLYNEQFF.

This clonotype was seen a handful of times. For the CDR3, the DNA is TGTGCCAGCAGTTTAGGGGGGGCCTATGGCTACACCTTC. As protein: CASSLGGAYGYTF. The chain uses TRBV12-3 or TRBV12-4 and TRBJ1-2; D possibly corresponds to TRBD1 (6 bases). This CDR3 comprises 13 residues. The V end was cut by 1 base, the J end by 4 bases, with 7 bases between.

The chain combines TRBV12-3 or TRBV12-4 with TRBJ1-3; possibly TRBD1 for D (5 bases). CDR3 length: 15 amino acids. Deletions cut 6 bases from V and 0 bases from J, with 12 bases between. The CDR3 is CASSPGHHSGNTIYF. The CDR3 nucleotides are TGTGCCAGCAGCCCCGGACACCACTCTGGAAACACCATATATTTT.

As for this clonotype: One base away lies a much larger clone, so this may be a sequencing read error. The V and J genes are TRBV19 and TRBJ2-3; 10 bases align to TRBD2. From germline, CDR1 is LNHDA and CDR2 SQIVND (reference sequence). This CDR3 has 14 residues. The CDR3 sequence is CASSPSSGRDTKYF. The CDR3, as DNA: TGTGCCAGTAGTCCTTCTAGCGGGAGAGATACGAAGTATTTT. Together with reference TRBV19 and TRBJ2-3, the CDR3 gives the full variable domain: DGGITQSPKYLFRKEGQNVTLSCEQNLNHDAMYWYRQDPGQGLRLIYYSQIVNDFQKGDIAEGYSVSREKKESFPLTVTSAQKNPTAFYLCASSPSSGRDTKYFGPGTRLTVL.

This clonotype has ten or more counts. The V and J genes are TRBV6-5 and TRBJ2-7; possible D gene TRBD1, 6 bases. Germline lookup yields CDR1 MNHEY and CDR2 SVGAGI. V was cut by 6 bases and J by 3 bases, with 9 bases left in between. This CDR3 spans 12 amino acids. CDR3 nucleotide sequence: TGTGCCAGCAGGGAACAGGGCTACGAGCAGTACTTC. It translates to CASREQGYEQYF.

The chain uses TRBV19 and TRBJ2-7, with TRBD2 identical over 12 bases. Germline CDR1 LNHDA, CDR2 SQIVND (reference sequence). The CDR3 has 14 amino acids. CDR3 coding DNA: TGTGCGACTAGCGGGGGAGGGGGCGGGAAGGAGCAGTACTTC. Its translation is CATSGGGGGKEQYF.

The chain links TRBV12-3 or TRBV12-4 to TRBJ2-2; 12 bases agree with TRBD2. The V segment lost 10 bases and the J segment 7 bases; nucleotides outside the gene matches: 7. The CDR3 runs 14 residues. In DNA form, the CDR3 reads TGTGCCACCCGACTAGCGGGGGCGGACGGGGAGCTGTTTTTT. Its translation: CATRLAGADGELFF.

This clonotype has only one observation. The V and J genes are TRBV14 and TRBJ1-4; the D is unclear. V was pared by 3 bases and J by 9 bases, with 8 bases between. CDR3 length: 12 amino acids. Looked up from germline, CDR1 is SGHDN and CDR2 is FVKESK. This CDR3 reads CASSQGRQKLFF. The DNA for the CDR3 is TGTGCCAGCAGCCAGGGCAGACAAAAACTGTTTTTT.

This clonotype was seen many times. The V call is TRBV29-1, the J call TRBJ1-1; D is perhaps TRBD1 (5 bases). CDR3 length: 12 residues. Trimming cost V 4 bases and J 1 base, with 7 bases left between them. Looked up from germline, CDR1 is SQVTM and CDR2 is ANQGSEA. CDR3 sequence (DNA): TGCAGCGTTGGGGGGGAGAACACTGAAGCTTTCTTT. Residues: CSVGGENTEAFF.

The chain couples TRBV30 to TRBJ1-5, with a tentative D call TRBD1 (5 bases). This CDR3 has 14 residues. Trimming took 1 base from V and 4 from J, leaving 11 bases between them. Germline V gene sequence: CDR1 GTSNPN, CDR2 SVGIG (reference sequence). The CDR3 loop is CAWSEPGTNQPQHF. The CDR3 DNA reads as TGTGCCTGGAGTGAGCCCGGGACGAATCAGCCCCAGCATTTT.

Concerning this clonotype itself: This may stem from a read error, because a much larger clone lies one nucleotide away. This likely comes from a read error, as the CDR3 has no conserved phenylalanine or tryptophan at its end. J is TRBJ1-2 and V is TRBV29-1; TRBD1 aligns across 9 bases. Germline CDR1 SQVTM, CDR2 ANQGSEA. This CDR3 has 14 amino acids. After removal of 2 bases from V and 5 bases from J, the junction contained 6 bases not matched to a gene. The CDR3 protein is CSVERDRDKYGYTY. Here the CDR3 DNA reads TGCAGCGTTGAACGGGACAGGGATAAATATGGCTACACCTAC.

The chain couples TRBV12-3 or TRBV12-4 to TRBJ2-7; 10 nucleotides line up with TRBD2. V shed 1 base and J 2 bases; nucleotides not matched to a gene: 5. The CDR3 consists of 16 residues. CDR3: CASSLGSSGGTYEQYF. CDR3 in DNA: TGTGCCAGCAGTTTAGGTTCTAGCGGGGGTACCTACGAGCAGTACTTC.

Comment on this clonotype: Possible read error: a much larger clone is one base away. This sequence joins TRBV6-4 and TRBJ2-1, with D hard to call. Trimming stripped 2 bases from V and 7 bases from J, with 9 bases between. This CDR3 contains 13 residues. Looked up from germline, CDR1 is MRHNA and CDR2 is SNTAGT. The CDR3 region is CASSDPGTNEQFF. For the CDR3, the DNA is TGTGCCAGCAGTGACCCGGGCACGAATGAGCAGTTCTTC.

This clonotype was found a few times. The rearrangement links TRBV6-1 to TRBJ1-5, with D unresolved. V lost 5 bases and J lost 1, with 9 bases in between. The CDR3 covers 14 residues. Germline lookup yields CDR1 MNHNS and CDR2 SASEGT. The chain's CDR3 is CASSPGSSNQPQHF. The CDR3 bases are TGTGCCAGCAGTCCCGGGTCGAGCAATCAGCCCCAGCATTTT.

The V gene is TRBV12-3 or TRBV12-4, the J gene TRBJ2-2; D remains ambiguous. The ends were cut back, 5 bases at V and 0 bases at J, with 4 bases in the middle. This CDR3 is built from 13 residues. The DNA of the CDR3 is TGTGCCAGCAGTCATCCGAACACCGGGGAGCTGTTTTTT. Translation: CASSHPNTGELFF.

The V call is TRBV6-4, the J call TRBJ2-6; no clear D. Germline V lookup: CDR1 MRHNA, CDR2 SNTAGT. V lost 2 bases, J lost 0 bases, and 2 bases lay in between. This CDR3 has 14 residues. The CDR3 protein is CASSDNSGANVLTF. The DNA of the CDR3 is TGTGCCAGCAGTGACAACTCTGGGGCCAACGTCCTGACTTTC.

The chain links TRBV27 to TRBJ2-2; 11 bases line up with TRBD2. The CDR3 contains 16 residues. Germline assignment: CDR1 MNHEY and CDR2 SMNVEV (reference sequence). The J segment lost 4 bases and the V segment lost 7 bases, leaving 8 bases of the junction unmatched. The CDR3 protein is CASKNSGRATTGELFF. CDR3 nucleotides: TGTGCCAGCAAAAATAGCGGGAGGGCCACCACCGGGGAGCTGTTTTTT.

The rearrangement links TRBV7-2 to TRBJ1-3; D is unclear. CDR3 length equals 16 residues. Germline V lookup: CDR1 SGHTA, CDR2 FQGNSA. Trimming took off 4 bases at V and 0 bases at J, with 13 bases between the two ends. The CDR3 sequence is CASSSGLGFSGNTIYF. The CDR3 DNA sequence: TGTGCCAGCAGCTCTGGACTGGGCTTCTCTGGAAACACCATATATTTT.